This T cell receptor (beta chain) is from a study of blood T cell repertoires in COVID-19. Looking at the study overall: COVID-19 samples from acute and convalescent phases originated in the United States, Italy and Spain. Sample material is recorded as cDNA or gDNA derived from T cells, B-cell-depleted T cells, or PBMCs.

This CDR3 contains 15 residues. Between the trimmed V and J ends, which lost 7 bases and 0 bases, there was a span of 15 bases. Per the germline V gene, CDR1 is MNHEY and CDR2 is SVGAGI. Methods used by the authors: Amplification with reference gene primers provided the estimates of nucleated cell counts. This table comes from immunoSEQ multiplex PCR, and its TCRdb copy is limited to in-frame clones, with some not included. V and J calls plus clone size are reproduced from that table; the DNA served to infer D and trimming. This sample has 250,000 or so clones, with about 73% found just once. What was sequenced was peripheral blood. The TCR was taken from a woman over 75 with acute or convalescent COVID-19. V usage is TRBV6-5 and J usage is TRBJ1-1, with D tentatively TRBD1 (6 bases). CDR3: CASTPVTGLNTEAFF. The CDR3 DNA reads TGTGCCAGCACCCCCGTGACAGGTCTGAACACTGAAGCTTTCTTT.